These 20 T cell receptor beta chains were all obtained from the same sample, sequenced in a study of shared clonotypes between healthy human individuals. Some clones are missing from TCRdb's copy, which holds only in-frame ones; the method was immunoSEQ multiplex PCR. This table holds 200,000 to 250,000 clones, over 50% found once. The source material was memory CD4+ T cells sorted from blood. This sample's subset: CD45RA-negative fraction. The receptor source for this set is a man aged 25 to 40 in good health.

The chain carries TRBV19 and TRBJ2-1, with TRBD2 matching 11 bases. Germline-derived CDR1 and CDR2 are LNHDA and SQIVND (reference sequence). This CDR3 has 14 residues. J gave up 11 bases and V 3 bases, and 6 bases lay outside the gene matches. The DNA for the CDR3 is TGTGCCAGTAGTATGGGGACTAGCGGTAATAAGCAGTTCTTC. As protein: CASSMGTSGNKQFF.

The J gene is TRBJ2-2, the V gene TRBV11-2, with D tentatively TRBD1 or TRBD2 (5 bases each). Germline CDR1 is SGHAT and CDR2 is FQNNGV. This CDR3 has 16 residues. V was shortened by 2 bases and J by 0 bases, with 10 bases between the two germline ends. This CDR3 is CASSLRVGANTGELFF. The CDR3 coding sequence is TGTGCCAGCAGCTTACGGGTGGGGGCGAACACCGGGGAGCTGTTTTTT.

Turning to this clone: The same CDR3 can be traced to other DNA sequences in this sample. V usage is TRBV6-6 and J usage is TRBJ2-5, with D perhaps TRBD2 (5 bases). Germline values: CDR1 MNHNY, CDR2 SVGAGI (reference sequence). V dropped 2 bases and J dropped 0 bases, with 7 bases sitting between them. CDR3 length: 14 amino acids. CDR3 residues: CASSYGGDQETQYF. CDR3 DNA sequence: TGTGCCAGCAGTTACGGAGGAGACCAAGAGACCCAGTACTTC.

There are a few counts of this clone. V gene TRBV5-1 combines with J gene TRBJ1-4; a possible D gene is TRBD1 (5 bases). Trimming shortened V by 7 bases and J by 6 bases, and 10 bases separated the two germline ends. The CDR3 consists of 12 residues. Germline V gene lookup returns CDR1 SGHRS and CDR2 YFSETQ. CDR3 in DNA: TGCGCCAGCCGAGGGGTAGATGAAAAACTGTTTTTT. It yields the protein CASRGVDEKLFF.

The chain is built from TRBV7-2 and TRBJ1-5, with D perhaps matching TRBD1 (6 bases). Germline V gene data show CDR1 as SGHTA and CDR2 as FQGNSA. The germline V and J ends were trimmed by 1 base and 6 bases, with 19 bases remaining between them. This CDR3 is 17 amino acids long. The CDR3 is CASSLVGGAGVGQPQHF. The CDR3 DNA reads as TGTGCCAGCAGCTTAGTAGGGGGGGCAGGAGTTGGTCAGCCCCAGCATTTT.

The rearrangement joins TRBV28 to TRBJ1-1; a weak D match, TRBD1 (6 bases). Germline V gene lookup returns CDR1 MDHEN and CDR2 SYDVKM. Trimming took off 4 bases at V and 11 bases at J, with 14 bases between the two ends. The length of the CDR3 is 12 residues. CDR3 amino acids: CASSSLQGAAFF. CDR3 nucleotides: TGTGCCAGCAGTTCCTTACAGGGAGCGGCTTTCTTT. Combining the CDR3 with reference TRBV28 and TRBJ1-1 gives the whole variable domain DVKVTQSSRYLVKRTGEKVFLECVQDMDHENMFWYRQDPGLGLRLIYFSYDVKMKEKGDIPEGYSVSREKKERFSLILESASTNQTSMYLCASSSLQGAAFFGQGTRLTVV.

V usage is TRBV5-1 and J usage is TRBJ2-3; unclear D gene. Germline V gives CDR1 SGHRS, CDR2 YFSETQ. Trimming cost V 5 bases and J 2 bases, with 9 bases left between them. This CDR3 comprises 13 residues. CDR3 in DNA: TGCGCCAGCAGGGACCGAATCACAGATACGCAGTATTTT. It yields the protein CASRDRITDTQYF.

The V call is TRBV5-6, the J call TRBJ2-7, with a possible D match to TRBD1 (5 bases). The CDR3 totals 16 residues. CDR1 SGHDT and CDR2 YYEEEE come from the germline V gene. The ends were cut back, 4 bases at V and 3 bases at J, with 20 bases in the middle. The CDR3 loop is CASSRRRAGRIYEQYF. CDR3 bases: TGTGCCAGCAGCCGGAGACGGGCAGGGCGCATCTACGAGCAGTACTTC.

V usage is TRBV9 and J usage is TRBJ2-7, with a weak D call TRBD2 (5 bases). Germline CDR1 and CDR2: SGDLS and YYNGEE. CDR3 size: 16 residues. V was shortened by 0 bases and J by 4 bases, with 17 bases between the two germline ends. The CDR3 DNA is TGTGCCAGCAGCGTAGCAGAGGGCGGTAGGACTTACGAGCAGTACTTC. Its translation: CASSVAEGGRTYEQYF.

This clone was counted only a few times. The V and J genes are TRBV7-9 and TRBJ1-1, with D uncertain. The CDR3 extends over 15 amino acids. V lost 1 base, J lost 6 bases, and 15 bases lay in between. CDR1 is SEHNR and CDR2 is FQNEAQ in the germline V gene (reference sequence). The CDR3 coding sequence is TGTGCCAGCAGCTTAGTAGGTGGGCCCCACCCTGAAGCTTTCTTT. Its protein product is CASSLVGGPHPEAFF.

This clone was counted ten times or more. The chain is built from TRBV29-1 and TRBJ2-1; 13 bases match TRBD2. J gave up 4 bases and V 3 bases, and 3 bases lay outside the gene matches. The length of the CDR3 is 15 residues. CDR1 and CDR2 (germline): SQVTM, ANQGSEA. CDR3 loop: CSVEGTSGKYNEQFF. CDR3 sequence (DNA): TGCAGCGTTGAGGGGACTAGCGGGAAGTACAATGAGCAGTTCTTC.

The CDR3 coding sequence is TGCGCCAGCAGGCCGAGGACAGGGGAAAACTCTGGGGCCAACGTCCTGACTTTC. It translates to CASRPRTGENSGANVLTF. The J gene is TRBJ2-6, the V gene TRBV5-1; TRBD1 aligns across 9 bases. This CDR3 comprises 18 residues. CDR1 is SGHRS, CDR2 YFSETQ, per germline. V shed 5 bases and J 0 bases; nucleotides not matched to a gene: 9.

The chain couples TRBV29-1 to TRBJ2-7; TRBD1 is a possible D gene (5 bases). The CDR3 totals 15 residues. Germline CDR1 is SQVTM and CDR2 is ANQGSEA. Deletions cut 1 base from V and 1 base from J, with 14 bases between. CDR3 loop: CSVEAPGLGSYEQYF. For the CDR3, the DNA is TGCAGCGTTGAAGCGCCAGGGTTGGGTTCCTACGAGCAGTACTTC.

V is TRBV9 and J is TRBJ1-4; 7 bases match TRBD1. Germline V CDR1 and CDR2: SGDLS, YYNGEE. Trimming removed 4 bases from V and 5 bases from J; junction bases left unmatched: 5. The length of the CDR3 is 14 residues. CDR3 sequence: CASSPTRGNEKLFF. In nucleotides, the CDR3 is TGTGCCAGCAGCCCCACCAGGGGGAATGAAAAACTGTTTTTT.

Only one count was recorded for this clone. The CDR3 here is CASSLAGLDQPQHF. In DNA, the CDR3 is TGCGCCAGCAGCTTGGCAGGTCTTGATCAGCCCCAGCATTTT. The chain has TRBV5-1 and TRBJ1-5; D uncertain. V was cut by 0 bases and J by 5 bases, with 9 bases left in between. CDR3 size: 14 residues. Germline assignment: CDR1 SGHRS and CDR2 YFSETQ.

This clone is a singleton in its sample. The chain links TRBV7-6 to TRBJ1-2, with D hard to call. In germline, CDR1 is SGHVS, CDR2 FNYEAQ. Trimming took off 0 bases at V and 4 bases at J, with 9 bases between the two ends. The CDR3 is 14 amino acids. In nucleotides, the CDR3 is TGTGCCAGCAGCTTAGCGGAGATCTCCTATGGCTACACCTTC. Its protein is CASSLAEISYGYTF.

The chain employs TRBV5-5 and TRBJ2-1, with D unresolved. The CDR3 extends over 13 amino acids. Trimming took off 7 bases at V and 3 bases at J, with 11 bases between the two ends. Germline CDR1 is SGHKS and CDR2 is YYEKEE (reference sequence). Written as DNA, the CDR3 is TGTGCCAGCCAAAGGCCAATCTACAATGAGCAGTTCTTC. Encoded protein: CASQRPIYNEQFF.

The chain employs TRBV30 and TRBJ2-2; D is unresolved. CDR3 length: 13 residues. CDR1 GTSNPN and CDR2 SVGIG come from the germline V gene (reference sequence). V lost 4 bases and J 4 bases, leaving 10 bases between the germline ends. CDR3 in DNA: TGTGCCTGGACTCGGCAAAGCACCGGGGAGCTGTTTTTT. This sequence encodes CAWTRQSTGELFF.

This chain uses TRBV11-2 with TRBJ2-1, with 10 bases matching TRBD2. Germline lookup yields CDR1 SGHAT and CDR2 FQNNGV. V gave up 7 bases and J gave up 9 bases; unmatched junction bases: 12. The length of the CDR3 is 15 residues. The CDR3 region is CASTTSGAVGGEQFF. The CDR3 nucleotides read TGTGCCAGCACCACTAGCGGGGCCGTAGGAGGTGAGCAGTTCTTC.

The chain employs TRBV27 and TRBJ2-1, with 7 bases aligning to TRBD2. V gave up 5 bases and J gave up 4 bases; unmatched junction bases: 8. The CDR3 extends over 15 amino acids. Germline assignment: CDR1 MNHEY and CDR2 SMNVEV (reference sequence). CDR3 DNA sequence: TGTGCCAGCAGTCCCCTGGCGGGAGCTTACAATGAGCAGTTCTTC. Translated: CASSPLAGAYNEQFF.